This TCR beta chain is from a study of regulatory T cells in long-lasting Graves disease. Overall study findings and caveats: Results may be inaccurate due to the small sample size. Lower TCR diversity characterized persistent Graves' patients relative to newly diagnosed patients. Newly diagnosed disease favored TRBV20-1 and TRBJ2-1 over persistent disease.

Time point described: persistent/refractory GD, antithyroid drugs over 5 years with positive TRAb. Researchers made the TCR library from RNA that was extracted from PBMCs. The patient group derived from an endocrinology department in Xi'an, China. iRepertoire HTBI primers and Arm-PCR of CDR3 regions built TCR beta libraries. TCRdb reprocessed the multiplex PCR reads with MiXCR, giving one entry per CDR3 protein. Counted here are roughly 490,000 distinct CDR3 sequences, 22% occurring once; the ten biggest clones make up roughly 13%. For this clonotype: Antigen specificity is unknown.

The CDR3 is 18 residues long. Trimming left V 1 base short and J 0 bases short, with 18 bases between. Germline CDR1 and CDR2: SEHNR and FQNEAQ (reference sequence). This chain links TRBV7-9 with TRBJ1-1; possible D gene TRBD1, 5 bases. The receptor was isolated from a female donor with Graves disease. Material: peripheral blood mononuclear cells (PBMCs), obtained when the disease was refractory, from a patient treated with antithyroid drugs. CDR3 coding DNA: TGTGCCAGCAGCTTAGAGTCGGGGGAGAGGGGCATGAACACTGAAGCTTTCTTT. Translation gives CASSLESGERGMNTEAFF. The full variable domain, its missing parts supplied by reference TRBV7-9 and TRBJ1-1, is DTGVSQNPRHKITKRGQNVTFRCDPISEHNRLYWYRQTLGQGPEFLTYFQNEAQLEKSRLLSDRFSAERPKGSFSTLEIQRTEQGDSAMYLCASSLESGERGMNTEAFFGQGTRLTVV.